The rows below give T cell receptor beta chains drawn from one sample of a study of cytomegalovirus exposure and HLA in healthy donors. Data came from immunoSEQ multiplex PCR; TCRdb stores just in-frame clones and leaves some out. The sample lists some 110,000 clones, approximately 94% seen once, with over 1% in the top ten. The specimen sequenced was PBMCs. The receptor set was obtained from a woman younger than 30 in good health and CMV-seronegative. Each CDR3 is given with its conserved first and last residue. Fields, in order: clone size, V gene, CDR3 protein. Not all rows give a size; the values are once, few, many and, for expanded clones, a class.

size: NA; V: TRBV5-1; CDR3: CASSPDPGDYGYTF
size: NA; V: TRBV10-3; CDR3: CAISVSDTQYF
size: NA; V: TRBV5-1; CDR3: CASSPSAGGPYNTQYF
size: NA; V: TRBV9; CDR3: CASSATGGNQPQHF
size: NA; V: TRBV10-1; CDR3: CASSLALNTGELFF
size: once; V: TRBV27; CDR3: CASGPGGLNTEAFF
size: NA; V: TRBV15; CDR3: CATSRDNLAEGGGYSNQPQHF
size: NA; V: TRBV7-6; CDR3: CASSQTRDRAYEQYF
size: NA; V: TRBV5-1; CDR3: CASSLVGPGEQYF
size: NA; V: TRBV27; CDR3: CASRGEGQAYNSPLHF
size: NA; V: TRBV4-1; CDR3: CASSQQTEEKLFF
size: once; V: TRBV25-1; CDR3: CASNAFRGTADTQYF
size: NA; V: TRBV30; CDR3: CAWSQPGQGTNTEAFF
size: NA; V: TRBV29-1; CDR3: CSVEFLAGDLNEQFF
size: NA; V: TRBV30; CDR3: CAWTRQGLGETQYF
size: NA; V: TRBV27; CDR3: CASSHRQGTGELFF
size: NA; V: TRBV7-6; CDR3: CASSSLGGTGEQFF
size: NA; V: TRBV7-6; CDR3: CASSLDLREEQFF
size: NA; V: TRBV7-2; CDR3: CASSFTGQGAIETQYF
size: NA; V: TRBV4-2; CDR3: CASSPSTEGGYTF
size: NA; V: TRBV27; CDR3: CASRADRLLAYNEQFF
size: NA; V: TRBV5-6; CDR3: CASSYGTGFGYTF
size: NA; V: TRBV5-1; CDR3: CASSLAPRPTAFTEAFF
size: NA; V: TRBV28; CDR3: CASSKPGLGSPHEQYF
size: NA; V: TRBV18; CDR3: CASSRARGADNYGYTF
size: NA; V: TRBV27; CDR3: CASSYIRAREQYF
size: NA; V: TRBV27; CDR3: CASKGRGQPQHF
size: NA; V: TRBV30; CDR3: CAWDRGLSEQYF
size: NA; V: TRBV7-9; CDR3: CASSMTGENQPQHF
size: NA; V: TRBV28; CDR3: CASRQQGDQPQHF
size: NA; V: TRBV4-1; CDR3: CASSQDRNTEAFF
size: NA; V: TRBV30; CDR3: CAWVGTRTDTQYF
size: NA; V: TRBV28; CDR3: CASRDSAGYEQYF
size: NA; V: TRBV6-5; CDR3: CASGYSSGSPSDTQYF
size: NA; V: TRBV5-6; CDR3: CASRPDRTGYGYTF
size: NA; V: TRBV10-3; CDR3: CANSSQGAYEQYF
size: once; V: TRBV6-5; CDR3: CASSYNGGDYNEQFF
size: NA; V: TRBV28; CDR3: CASRVQGSYEQYF
size: NA; V: TRBV18; CDR3: CASSPPEGEQYF
size: NA; V: TRBV5-1; CDR3: CASSLALEGSHYGYTF
size: NA; V: TRBV28; CDR3: CASSRILAGAVNIQYF
size: NA; V: TRBV4-1; CDR3: CASSPPGSTDTQYF
size: NA; V: TRBV7-2; CDR3: CASGGGANMNTEAFF
size: NA; V: TRBV19; CDR3: CASSSGQGVRSREQYF
size: NA; V: TRBV28; CDR3: CASSPPGGGTYEQYF
size: NA; V: TRBV6-5; CDR3: CASSYSSTPNEQFF
size: once; V: TRBV28; CDR3: CASSSSGANYGYTF
size: NA; V: TRBV27; CDR3: CASPHRRDSKETQYF
size: NA; V: TRBV6-1; CDR3: CASRTLADSTDTQYF
size: NA; V: TRBV19; CDR3: CASSTIRGGAQETQYF
size: NA; V: TRBV9; CDR3: CASSSEVQETQYF
size: NA; V: TRBV7-9; CDR3: CASSSRQGRNNEQFF
size: NA; V: TRBV5-1; CDR3: CASSLDTSNSPLHF
size: NA; V: TRBV5-1; CDR3: CASSPGGLSGNQPQHF
size: NA; V: TRBV6-5; CDR3: CASSYSTGAIGGYTF
size: NA; V: TRBV5-1; CDR3: CASSLAGTSGSYEQYF
size: NA; V: TRBV11-2; CDR3: CASSLRGTYNEQFF
size: NA; V: TRBV2; CDR3: CASSVTDSAWTDTQYF
size: NA; V: TRBV7-9; CDR3: CASSLGSGNEQFF
size: NA; V: TRBV2; CDR3: CASSEARWELFF